The sequence of this TCR beta chain was determined in a study of PD-L1 blockade in urothelial cancer (dated by TCRdb to about 2017). Concerning the study at large: All patients started therapy in the mid-2010s and received atezolizumab 1,200 mg intravenously every 3 weeks. About nine tenths of the roughly 29 patients were identified as males with urothelial cancer of bladder origin, and a prior smoking history was reported by 18 of 29 patients. An ECOG performance status of 0 or 1 was recorded for the patients, and 0 to 3 prior chemotherapy regimens had been received by the patients. Blood samples were analyzed 3 weeks after the start of treatment (second dose) and 6 weeks after the start of treatment. A median of around 150,000 T cells and some 82,000 unique TCRs was obtained from blood samples, and a median clonality of roughly 0.074 was observed. The study, an exploratory multi-omic analysis, examined somatic, immune and clinical correlates of response to PD-L1 blockade with atezolizumab in urothelial cancer. TCR sequencing covered pretreatment tumor samples and matched, serially collected peripheral blood taken before and after atezolizumab treatment. Durable clinical benefit was defined as a progression-free survival longer than 6 months, and TCR features were additionally tested against progression-free survival and overall survival. In the same patients, pretreatment tumors underwent whole exome sequencing and RNA sequencing in addition to TCR sequencing. About 10 patients achieved durable clinical benefit and approximately 20 did not. Over 28 patients had pretreatment blood TCR-seq, about 25 had at least one posttreatment blood collection, and about 25 had tumor TCR-seq.

Overall study outcomes, separate from this receptor: A pretreatment peripheral blood TCR clonality below the median was linked to improved progression-free and overall survival. Small sample size (n ≈ 29) and many exploratory analyses mean the results are intended to be hypothesis-generating. Greater expansion of tumor-associated TCR clones in peripheral blood 3 weeks after the start of treatment was observed in patients with durable benefit (n ≈ 20, p = 0.022).

To estimate absolute template abundance from read counts, synthetic TCR analog templates were spiked into each PCR. The immunoSEQ assay was used to amplify TCRbeta CDR3 regions from genomic DNA with bias-controlled V and J gene primers. Rearranged TCRbeta segments were sequenced at approximately 20X coverage. In the original analysis: Clustering was used to correct sequencing errors, and CDR3s were annotated against IMGT to assign V, D and J genes. Downstream analyses used only productive TCRbeta rearrangements, leaving out any out-of-frame or stop-codon sequences. Clonality was computed as one minus Shannon entropy normalized by the log of the number of unique productive sequences. Clones differing between time points or between blood and tumor were identified by Fisher's exact test with Benjamini-Hochberg correction at adjusted p below 0.01. This immuneACCESS table, as held by TCRdb, lists in-frame sequences with V and J called but not all clones. Of the missing ones, under half trace to an unresolved V gene in checked studies; the others have no known cause. Clone size and V and J calls were adopted from that table, with D and trimming inferred from the DNA. In this sample the table shows approximately 100,000 clones, under 85% of which occur a single time. The ten largest clones add up to around 2.4% of the sample.

On this clone itself: Its antigen target is currently unknown. Base qualities were left out, and no much larger clone turns up one base away.

The cohort included about 29 patients with locally advanced or metastatic urothelial carcinoma who were treated at Memorial Sloan Kettering on a trial protocol. Peripheral blood mononuclear cells were collected pretreatment and during treatment, with between 1 and 8 total time points obtained per patient. The Qiagen DNeasy Blood extraction kit was used to purify genomic DNA from total PBMCs and tumor samples. PBMCs were collected pretreatment and during treatment and were isolated and stored as previously described. Sequenced here: PBMCs, sampled around atezolizumab (anti-PD-L1) treatment. The sequence came from a man aged 50-60 years with urothelial cancer.

The nucleotide sequence reads TGTGCCAGCAGCGCAACAGGGTCAGGGAACACTGAAGCTTTCTTT. Its translation reads: CASSATGSGNTEAFF. The sequence links TRBV9 to TRBJ1-1; the D gene is possibly TRBD1, with 6 bases matching. The germline V gene gives CDR1 as SGDLS and CDR2 as YYNGEE. V drops 3 bases and J drops 1 base, leaving 13 bases in between. Its CDR3 holds 15 amino acids, cysteine through phenylalanine. Only CDR3 DNA is held: 45 bases, read in frame from base 1.